A single sample gave rise to the 18 T cell receptor beta chains below, sequenced in a study of regulatory T cells in long-lasting Graves disease. Arm-PCR of CDR3 regions and iRepertoire HTBI primers were the basis on which TCR beta libraries were built. TCRdb re-called the multiplex PCR reads with MiXCR, one entry per CDR3 protein. The repertoire holds about 240,000 distinct CDR3 sequences, just over 20% seen once, with approximately 15% in the top ten. Time point defined: newly diagnosed GD, antithyroid drugs for less than 3 months. Making the TCR library involved RNA that had been extracted from PBMCs. Sequences were derived from peripheral blood mononuclear cells (PBMCs), sampled at new diagnosis, from a patient treated with antithyroid drugs. The receptors here all came from a female donor with Graves disease.

This clonotype was seen many times. The chain is built from TRBV7-8 and TRBJ1-1; 8 bases align to TRBD1. The CDR3 consists of 14 residues. The germline V gene has CDR1 SGHVS and CDR2 FQNEAQ. J was trimmed by 1 base and V by 8 bases; bases with no gene match: 6. CDR3 nucleotides: TGTGCCAGCTTGATGGGGACAGGGAACACTGAAGCTTTCTTT. Its protein product is CASLMGTGNTEAFF. The variable domain in full, with the rest retrieved from reference TRBV7-8 and TRBJ1-1, is GAGVSQSPRYKVAKRGQDVALRCDPISGHVSLFWYQQALGQGPEFLTYFQNEAQLDKSGLPSDRFFAERPEGSVSTLKIQRTQQEDSAVYLCASLMGTGNTEAFFGQGTRLTVV.

As for this clonotype: One base separates it from a far larger clone, so it is likely a read error. The J gene is TRBJ2-5, the V gene TRBV2; 8 bases agree with TRBD1. Judging by the DNA end, TRBJ2-1 fits better; the J call may be wrong. The CDR3 is 14 amino acids. Per germline, CDR1 SNHLY and CDR2 FYNNEI. The CDR3 region has the DNA TGTGCCAGCAGAGACGCAGGGGGCGCGGACGAGCAGTTCTTC. As protein: CASRDAGGADEQFF.

This rearrangement joins TRBV7-9 to TRBJ1-6; no definite D call. Germline values: CDR1 SEHNR, CDR2 FQNEAQ (reference sequence). Trimming shortened V by 2 bases and J by 7 bases, and 12 bases separated the two germline ends. CDR3 size: 15 residues. This chain's CDR3 is CASSLSSVQNSPLHF. The CDR3 DNA reads TGTGCCAGCAGCTTATCATCTGTCCAAAATTCACCCCTCCACTTT.

This clonotype showed up many times. The chain links TRBV7-8 to TRBJ2-1; D gene uncertain. The CDR3 sequence is 14 residues long. Per germline, CDR1 SGHVS and CDR2 FQNEAQ. V lost 4 bases and J lost 10, with 17 bases in between. The CDR3 reads CASSSNFYGIEQFF. The CDR3 DNA follows: TGTGCCAGCAGCTCGAACTTTTACGGCATCGAGCAGTTCTTC.

This clonotype was picked up many times. The chain employs TRBV7-2 and TRBJ2-1, with D tentatively TRBD1 or TRBD2 (5 bases each). Trimming stripped 5 bases from V and 4 bases from J, with 18 bases between. The CDR3 is made up of 16 amino acids. Germline CDR1 is SGHTA and CDR2 is FQGNSA. CDR3 residues: CASSTTVGVPYNEQFF. The CDR3 DNA follows: TGTGCCAGCAGCACTACGGTGGGGGTACCATACAATGAGCAGTTCTTC.

With respect to this clonotype: One end of the junction varies from germline; a read error may be responsible. The genes are TRBV7-9 and TRBJ2-5; the D call may be TRBD1 or TRBD2 (5 bases each). The CDR3 is 15 residues long. Germline loops: CDR1 SEHNR, CDR2 FQNEAQ (reference sequence). The CDR3 sequence is CASSPRGRAQETQHF. CDR3 bases: TGTGCCAGCAGCCCCCGGGGCAGGGCCCAAGAGACCCAGCACTTC.

The chain combines TRBV6-6 with TRBJ1-1; D is uncertain. The CDR3 consists of 14 residues. V shed 0 bases and J shed 3 bases, with 8 bases lying between them. Looked up from germline, CDR1 is MNHNY and CDR2 is SVGAGI (reference sequence). CDR3 in amino acids: CASSYSYRDTEAFF. CDR3 DNA sequence: TGTGCCAGCAGTTACTCGTATCGGGACACTGAAGCTTTCTTT.

This clonotype was observed many times. This chain uses TRBV5-5 with TRBJ2-1; D is unresolved. In germline, CDR1 is SGHKS, CDR2 YYEKEE (reference sequence). This CDR3 region has 18 residues. V lost 3 bases, J lost 4 bases, and 23 bases lay in between. CDR3 amino acids: CASSSRQSSEITYNEQFF. In nucleotides, the CDR3 is TGTGCCAGCAGCTCCCGGCAGTCATCGGAGATTACATACAATGAGCAGTTCTTC. Full variable domain (rest looked up from reference TRBV5-5 and TRBJ2-1): DAGVTQSPTHLIKTRGQQVTLRCSPISGHKSVSWYQQVLGQGPQFIFQYYEKEERGRGNFPDRFSARQFPNYSSELNVNALLLGDSALYLCASSSRQSSEITYNEQFFGPGTRLTVL.

This clonotype was detected once. J is TRBJ1-2 and V is TRBV9; 12 positions agree with TRBD1. The V segment lost 5 bases and the J segment 7 bases; nucleotides outside the gene matches: 6. The CDR3 extends over 14 amino acids. The germline V gene has CDR1 SGDLS and CDR2 YYNGEE. Written as DNA, the CDR3 is TGTGCCAGCAGTTTGGGACAGGGGGCTCGTGGCTACACCTTC. Its protein is CASSLGQGARGYTF.

A note on this clonotype: A read error likely explains this, since a far larger clone differs by one base. The V call is TRBV11-2, the J call TRBJ2-1, with D possibly called TRBD1 or TRBD2 (5 bases each). This CDR3 has 20 amino acids. Deletions cut 0 bases from V and 10 bases from J, with 31 bases between. The V gene's germline CDR1 is SGHAT and CDR2 FQNNGV. CDR3 sequence: CASSLDPPRPGTASSYEQFF. The DNA of the CDR3 is TGTGCCAGCAGCTTAGATCCGCCCCGCCCCGGGACGGCGAGCTCCTACGAGCAGTTCTTC. The whole variable domain, remainder taken from reference TRBV11-2 and TRBJ2-1, is EAGVAQSPRYKIIEKRQSVAFWCNPISGHATLYWYQQILGQGPKLLIQFQNNGVVDDSQLPKDRFSAERLKGVDSTLKIQPAKLEDSAVYLCASSLDPPRPGTASSYEQFFGPGTRLTVL.

This clonotype showed up many times. The CDR3 DNA reads as TGTGCCAGCAGGCGACAGGGGGAGAGCGGGGAGCTGTTTTTT. This translates into CASRRQGESGELFF. V is TRBV7-2 and J is TRBJ2-2; 9 nucleotides agree with TRBD1. The V and J ends lost 6 bases and 7 bases, in that order; junction bases with no gene match: 6. Germline lookup yields CDR1 SGHTA and CDR2 FQGNSA. The CDR3 loop spans 14 amino acids.

Notes on this clonotype: Just one base apart from a much larger clone, this may be a read error. The chain recombines TRBV5-1 with TRBJ2-2; 8 bases map to TRBD2. Germline V gives CDR1 SGHRS, CDR2 YFSETQ. The length of the CDR3 is 16 residues. CDR3 nucleotide sequence: TGCGCCAGCAGCTCTACGACTAGCGCGAACACCGGGGAGCTGCTTTTT. This codes for CASSSTTSANTGELLF.

This clonotype was picked up many times. The CDR3 protein is CSVVSGTGELFF. CDR3 DNA sequence: TGCAGCGTTGTGTCGGGGACCGGGGAGCTGTTTTTT. The gene calls are TRBV29-1 and TRBJ2-2; D is possibly TRBD2 (5 bases). In germline, CDR1 is SQVTM, CDR2 ANQGSEA. V was pared by 4 bases and J by 5 bases, with 8 bases between. This CDR3 spans 12 amino acids.

In its sample, this clonotype was seen many times. The J gene is TRBJ2-7, the V gene TRBV6-2 or TRBV6-3; D tentatively reads TRBD1 or TRBD2 (6 bases each). With 2 bases removed from V and 0 bases from J, the gap between germline ends came to 14 bases. CDR3 length equals 16 residues. Germline CDR1 is MNHEY and CDR2 is SVGEGT. The CDR3 sequence is CASSYPRRGDSYEQYF. The CDR3 DNA reads TGTGCCAGCAGTTACCCGAGAAGGGGGGACTCCTACGAGCAGTACTTC.

This clonotype showed up many times. The chain employs TRBV7-2 and TRBJ2-7, with 7 bases that match TRBD2. The CDR3 has 16 residues. CDR1 SGHTA and CDR2 FQGNSA come from the germline V gene. V lost 1 base and J lost 4; bases outside the gene matches: 10. As DNA, the CDR3 is TGTGCCAGCAGCTTAGGGGGGGGTCACGGAGGGTACGAGCAGTACTTC. It is translated as CASSLGGGHGGYEQYF.

Many counts were recorded for this clonotype. J is TRBJ1-3 and V is TRBV2; D gene unclear. This CDR3 region has 14 residues. Germline CDR1 SNHLY, CDR2 FYNNEI. The germline V and J ends were trimmed by 7 bases and 4 bases, with 14 bases remaining between them. CDR3 amino acids: CASNKGGLGNTIYF. The CDR3 DNA follows: TGTGCCAGCAATAAGGGTGGCCTGGGAAACACCATATATTTT.

For this clonotype: A far larger clone differs by one base, so this is likely a read error. The genes are TRBV7-3 and TRBJ2-4; 8 bases line up with TRBD1. CDR1 SGHTA and CDR2 FQGTGA come from the germline V gene. The CDR3 length is 14 residues. The CDR3 loop reads CASSLQGAKNIQCF. The DNA of the CDR3 is TGTGCCAGCAGCTTACAGGGGGCCAAAAACATTCAGTGCTTC.

This clonotype has a count of ten or more. The J gene is TRBJ2-1, the V gene TRBV6-2 or TRBV6-3; 12 bases fit TRBD2. CDR1 is MNHEY and CDR2 is SVGEGT in the germline V gene. This CDR3 comprises 15 residues. The V gene end was trimmed by 4 bases and the J gene end by 7 bases; junction bases not matched to a gene: 5. The CDR3 is CASSWLAGGPNEQFF. The CDR3 DNA is TGTGCCAGCAGTTGGCTAGCGGGAGGGCCAAATGAGCAGTTCTTC.